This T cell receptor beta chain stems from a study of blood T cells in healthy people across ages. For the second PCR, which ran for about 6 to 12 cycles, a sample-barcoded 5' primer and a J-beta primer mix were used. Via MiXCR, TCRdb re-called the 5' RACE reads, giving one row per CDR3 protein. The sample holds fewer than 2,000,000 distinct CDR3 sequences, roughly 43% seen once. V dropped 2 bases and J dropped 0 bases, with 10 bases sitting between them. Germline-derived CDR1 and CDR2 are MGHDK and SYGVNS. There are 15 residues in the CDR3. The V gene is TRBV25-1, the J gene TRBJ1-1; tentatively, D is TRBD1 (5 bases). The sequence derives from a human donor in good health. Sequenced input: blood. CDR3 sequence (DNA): TGTGCCAGCAGTGAAGGACGGGGCATGAACACTGAAGCTTTCTTT. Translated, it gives CASSEGRGMNTEAFF.